Below are 27 T cell receptor beta chains sequenced from a single sample in a study of tumor-infiltrating lymphocytes in primary liver carcinoma. Taking about 17-32 mg of unsorted bulk tissue, the authors co-extracted RNA and DNA. Researchers generated TCR beta cDNA from 500 ng of total RNA, relying on a constant-region primer. A slightly modified ARM-PCR protocol with three nested multiplex PCR rounds produced these TCR beta libraries. TRBV1-TRBV30 forward primers paired with a C-beta reverse primer drove the first two PCR rounds, around 10 cycles each. TCRdb ran MiXCR on the multiplex PCR reads and lists one entry per CDR3 protein. The sample consists of some 100,000 distinct CDR3 sequences, around 66% of them appearing once. Source material: liver tumor tissue from sampling region 2. Subset specified: tumor region T2, inferior pole. All receptors derive from a woman aged 55-69 years with primary liver carcinoma and hepatitis B virus infection.

This clonotype was observed once. This chain links TRBV14 with TRBJ2-5, with a weak D call TRBD2 (5 bases). V lost 0 bases to trimming and J lost 5 bases, with 13 bases between them. The germline gives CDR1 SGHDN, CDR2 FVKESK. The CDR3 has 15 residues. The CDR3 loop reads CASSQDLATQETQYF. CDR3 DNA: TGTGCCAGCAGCCAAGATCTAGCCACTCAGGAGACCCAGTACTTC.

Details on this clonotype: This sequence may be a read error, since a much larger clone differs from it by one base. The J gene is TRBJ2-1, the V gene TRBV29-1; no definite D call. The CDR3 extends over 10 amino acids. Germline V lookup: CDR1 SQVTM, CDR2 ANQGSEA. DNA for the CDR3: TGCACCGTTTCTATCGATGAGCAGTTCTTC. Residues: CTVSIDEQFF.

In this sample, this clonotype turned up many times. The chain uses TRBV4-2 and TRBJ2-5; either TRBD1 or TRBD2 may supply D (5 bases each). This CDR3 has 15 amino acids. V lost 1 base, J lost 5 bases, and 14 bases lay in between. Germline V gives CDR1 LGHNA, CDR2 YNFKEQ. The CDR3 reads CASSQGDHLVETQYF. DNA for the CDR3: TGTGCCAGCAGCCAAGGGGACCACCTCGTGGAGACCCAGTACTTC.

The gene calls are TRBV12-3 or TRBV12-4 and TRBJ2-1; 10 nucleotides line up with TRBD1. CDR3 length: 15 amino acids. The junction had 8 bases not matched to a gene; V was cut back by 6 bases and J by 6 bases. In DNA form, the CDR3 reads TGTGCCAGCAGCACGACAGGGGGCATGAGCAATGAGCAGTTCTTC. It specifies CASSTTGGMSNEQFF.

This clonotype was observed once. Mismatch with germline at one junction end may stem from a read error. The genes are TRBV11-1 and TRBJ2-1; unclear D gene. CDR3 length equals 12 residues. Germline CDR1 reads SGHAT; CDR2 reads FQDESV (reference sequence). CDR3 sequence: CSSSLESHEQFF. CDR3 DNA: TGTTCCAGCAGCTTAGAATCCCATGAGCAGTTCTTC. Using reference TRBV11-1 and TRBJ2-1 for the parts outside the CDR3, the full variable domain is EAEVAQSPRYKITEKSQAVAFWCDPISGHATLYWYRQILGQGPELLVQFQDESVVDDSQLPKDRFSAERLKGVDSTLKIQPAELGDSAMYLCSSSLESHEQFFGPGTRLTVL.

This sequence joins TRBV30 and TRBJ2-7, with 11 positions matching TRBD2. V trimming: 5 bases; J trimming: 6 bases; junction bases outside the gene matches: 15. This CDR3 is built from 16 residues. The germline V gene encodes CDR1 GTSNPN and CDR2 SVGIG (reference sequence). CDR3 DNA: TGTGCCTGGGCAAACCAAAGACTAGCGGGAATTTCCGAGCAGTACTTC. Protein sequence: CAWANQRLAGISEQYF.

This clonotype was detected ten times or more. The chain carries TRBV4-1 and TRBJ2-1; D gene uncertain. The V end lost 2 bases, the J end lost 2 bases, and 16 bases lay between the germline ends. The V gene's germline CDR1 is MGHRA and CDR2 YSYEKL. There are 17 residues in the CDR3. The DNA of the CDR3 is TGCGCCAGCAGCCAAACACGGATGCAGCCCACCTACAATGAGCAGTTCTTC. As protein: CASSQTRMQPTYNEQFF.

By proportion, this clonotype is medium-sized. The chain combines TRBV4-1 with TRBJ2-1; D is possibly TRBD1 (5 bases). This CDR3 comprises 15 residues. The germline gives CDR1 MGHRA, CDR2 YSYEKL. The V gene lost 0 bases and the J gene lost 9 bases, with 15 bases spanning the gap. Here the CDR3 reads CASSQDSAGYLEQFF. The CDR3 DNA reads TGCGCCAGCAGCCAAGATTCGGCAGGGTACCTTGAGCAGTTCTTC.

As concerns this clonotype: A read error may produce the germline difference seen at one junction end. DNA of the CDR3: TGCGCCAGCGGCCAATCCCGACTAGCGGTGAACACCGGGGAGCTGTTTTTC. The encoded protein is CASGQSRLAVNTGELFF. The chain links TRBV4-1 to TRBJ2-2; 9 nucleotides line up with TRBD2. The CDR3 totals 17 residues. Germline CDR1 and CDR2: MGHRA and YSYEKL.

A note on this clonotype: The junction departs from germline at one end; a sequencing error may be responsible. The rearrangement joins TRBV7-8 to TRBJ2-7; D gene ambiguous. The CDR3 spans 15 residues. Germline V gives CDR1 SGHVS, CDR2 FQNEAQ. CDR3 protein: CASSLIPGPGNEQCF. DNA for the CDR3: TGTGCCAGCAGCTTAATCCCTGGCCCGGGCAACGAGCAGTGCTTC.

With respect to this clonotype: Germline and junction disagree at one end, which may indicate a read error. The J gene is TRBJ2-3, the V gene TRBV11-3, with D possibly being TRBD1 or TRBD2 (6 bases each). Germline-derived CDR1 and CDR2 are SGHNT and YENEEA. The length of the CDR3 is 13 residues. The CDR3: CTSSAGGYNGQFF. The DNA of the CDR3 is TGTACCAGCAGTGCCGGGGGCTACAATGGGCAGTTCTTT.

A word on this clonotype: A junction boundary mismatches the germline segment, possibly from a read error. The V gene is TRBV29-1, the J gene TRBJ1-2; the D gene is possibly TRBD1 (6 bases). The CDR3 consists of 12 residues. Germline V gene sequence: CDR1 SQVTM, CDR2 ANQGSEA. CDR3 protein: CSVQRGHYGNTF. The CDR3 nucleotides are TGCAGCGTGCAACGGGGACACTATGGCAACACCTTC.

This clonotype has a handful of counts. This chain uses TRBV5-8 with TRBJ2-1, with 13 bases that match TRBD2. Germline CDR1 SGHTS, CDR2 YDEGEE. This CDR3 spans 16 amino acids. After removal of 4 bases from V and 9 bases from J, the junction contained 10 bases not matched to a gene. CDR3 region: CASSVEWTSGSPEQFF. DNA of the CDR3: TGTGCCAGCAGCGTAGAATGGACTAGCGGGAGCCCTGAGCAGTTCTTC.

The genes are TRBV29-1 and TRBJ2-3, with 8 bases that match TRBD2. V trimming: 8 bases; J trimming: 15 bases; junction bases outside the gene matches: 16. The CDR3 is 12 residues long. Looked up from germline, CDR1 is SQVTM and CDR2 is ANQGSEA. The chain's CDR3 is CSTTTAGDTRYF. The CDR3 DNA reads TGCAGCACGACGACAGCGGGAGATACGCGTTATTTT.

At least ten counts were recorded for this clonotype. This sequence joins TRBV6-6 and TRBJ2-6; TRBD1 aligns across 7 bases. V shed 5 bases, J shed 2 bases, and the junction held 3 bases outside the gene matches. From germline, CDR1 is MNHNY and CDR2 SVGAGI (reference sequence). The CDR3 has 15 residues. DNA of the CDR3: TGTGCCAGCAGTAAGCAGGGGGCTGGGGCCAACGTCCTGACTTTC. Protein: CASSKQGAGANVLTF.

On this clonotype: The junction does not match germline at one end; this may be a read error. V usage is TRBV11-2 and J usage is TRBJ1-2; tentative D call: TRBD1 (5 bases). CDR3 length: 16 amino acids. Germline V gene lookup returns CDR1 SGHAT and CDR2 FQNNGV. CDR3 loop: CAGSLETPEGFYGYTF. The CDR3 nucleotides are TGTGCCGGCAGCCTCGAGACACCGGAGGGGTTCTACGGCTACACCTTC.

This clonotype is medium-sized (0.01 to 0.1%) by share. The chain is built from TRBV11-2 and TRBJ1-2; weak D call: TRBD1 (5 bases). Germline assignment: CDR1 SGHAT and CDR2 FQNNGV. The CDR3 spans 13 residues. V was trimmed by 3 bases and J by 6 bases, leaving 11 bases between them. For the CDR3, the DNA is TGTGCCAGCAGCTTGCCGCGGGGCCATGGCTACACCTTC. It specifies CASSLPRGHGYTF.

Worth noting for this clonotype: At one boundary the junction diverges from the germline segment, which might be a read error. The chain joins TRBV11-3 to TRBJ1-2; possibly TRBD1 for D (6 bases). Germline lookup yields CDR1 SGHNT and CDR2 YENEEA. This CDR3 spans 17 amino acids. CDR3 bases: TGTGCCAGCAGCTCTGTCATCAGGGGCCGGGTAACTGATGGCTACACTTTC. It yields the protein CASSSVIRGRVTDGYTF.

Remarks on this clonotype: The germline gene is not matched at one end of the junction; a read error may be the cause. The gene calls are TRBV6-5 and TRBJ1-1; no reliable D call. The germline gives CDR1 MNHEY, CDR2 SVGAGI. The CDR3 is made up of 14 amino acids. The CDR3 DNA reads as TGTACCAGCAGTTATGATGTTTCCCAGTGTAAAGCTTTCTTT. Amino acids: CTSSYDVSQCKAFF.

A remark on this clonotype: The final CDR3 position lacks the conserved phenylalanine or tryptophan, pointing to a likely read error. The DNA is left out, because the CDR3 cannot be placed on it with certainty; the CDR3 is given as TCRdb lists it. This sequence joins TRBV4-2 and TRBJ2-5; TRBD1 is taken as the D call from the table, unchecked against the DNA. The CDR3 contains 17 residues when both ends are counted. Germline values: CDR1 LGHNA, CDR2 YNFKEQ. CDR3 amino acids: CASSQGVYRGGKEAQNL.

The CDR3 nucleotides read TGTGCCAGTGAAACGATAGCACCCTCCTATGGCTACACCTTC. As protein: CASETIAPSYGYTF. V is TRBV6-1 and J is TRBJ1-2; D uncertain. From germline, CDR1 is MNHNS and CDR2 SASEGT. The CDR3 length is 14 residues. The V gene lost 9 bases and the J gene lost 4 bases, with 18 bases spanning the gap.

This clonotype has a handful of counts. The junction differs from germline at one of its ends, possibly a read error. The rearrangement links TRBV11-1 to TRBJ1-2; the D is unclear. CDR3 length equals 14 residues. Germline CDR1 is SGHAT and CDR2 is FQDESV (reference sequence). CDR3 sequence (DNA): TGTGCCATCAGCTCGGGAAAGTACCCGCATGGCTACACCTTC. Translation gives CAISSGKYPHGYTF.

The J gene is TRBJ1-1, the V gene TRBV7-9, with D uncertain. Germline CDR1 reads SEHNR; CDR2 reads FQNEAQ (reference sequence). The length of the CDR3 is 15 residues. V shed 5 bases and J shed 6 bases, with 19 bases lying between them. The CDR3 DNA follows: TGTGCCAGCAGCCCCCCGACTGGCTCTAACGCTGAAGCTTTCTTT. Its translation is CASSPPTGSNAEAFF.

As for this clonotype: This CDR3 fails to terminate in the conserved phenylalanine or tryptophan, so it likely reflects a read error. The chain couples TRBV11-3 to TRBJ2-7; 7 nucleotides align to TRBD2. The trim removed 2 bases at V and 4 bases at J, leaving 5 bases unmatched. Germline V gene sequence: CDR1 SGHNT, CDR2 YENEEA. This CDR3 comprises 14 residues. Here the CDR3 reads CASSLSGREYEQYL. The CDR3 DNA is TGTGCCAGCAGCTTAAGTGGGCGGGAGTACGAGCAGTACCTC.

This clonotype occurred a few times. This may come from a read error, since a much larger clone is one base off. The rearrangement uses TRBV6-1 and TRBJ1-1; D not certain. The germline V gene encodes CDR1 MNHNS and CDR2 SASEGT. The CDR3 spans 15 residues. CDR3 coding DNA: TGTGCCAGCAGTGAAGCGGCAGGCCTTGGCACTGAAGCTCTCTTT. It translates to CASSEAAGLGTEALF.

Regarding this clonotype: At one end, the junction sequence differs from germline, possibly due to a read error. V and J are TRBV5-4 and TRBJ1-2, with TRBD1 as a possible D gene (6 bases). The CDR3 spans 15 residues. Germline assignment: CDR1 SGHNT and CDR2 YYREEE (reference sequence). CDR3 coding DNA: TGTGCCAGTAGCTCTGGACAGTCCCCCAACTATGGCTTCACCTTC. Protein: CASSSGQSPNYGFTF.

This clonotype was recorded many times. The V and J genes are TRBV12-3 or TRBV12-4 and TRBJ2-7; D may be TRBD1 (5 bases). Trimming shortened V by 2 bases and J by 6 bases, and 14 bases separated the two germline ends. This CDR3 is built from 14 residues. The CDR3 spells CASSLRGRSVEQYF. CDR3 bases: TGTGCCAGCAGTTTAAGGGGCCGTAGTGTCGAGCAGTACTTC.